Listed below are T cell receptor beta chains from one sample, sequenced in a study of blood T cell repertoires in COVID-19. Libraries were prepared by immunoSEQ multiplex PCR; TCRdb keeps only in-frame clonotypes and omits some of them. The data contain about 250,000 clones, 87% of them singletons. What was sequenced was PBMCs or T cells enriched from blood (not recorded which). The receptors stem from a woman aged 25 to 39 with acute COVID-19. CDR3s leave out the opening cysteine and the closing phenylalanine or tryptophan. The size entry is marked missing in some rows and otherwise reads once, few, many or a size class.

J gene | clone size | V gene | CDR3 protein
TRBJ2-1 | - | TRBV11-2 | ASSLVGGRSYNEQF
TRBJ2-5 | - | TRBV18 | ASSPDLGWETQY
TRBJ2-7 | - | TRBV7-9 | ASSFLGSYEQY
TRBJ2-3 | - | TRBV7-2 | ASSSGQGTDTQY
TRBJ2-5 | - | TRBV20-1 | SASYPPGTQY
TRBJ1-2 | - | TRBV6-5 | ASTREGNGYT
TRBJ1-3 | few | TRBV29-1 | SATGEAGNTIY
TRBJ1-4 | - | TRBV10-2 | ASSASRGTRNEKLF
TRBJ1-1 | - | TRBV10-3 | AISVRPAETLGAF
TRBJ2-3 | - | TRBV5-1 | ASSPEGDTQY
TRBJ2-5 | - | TRBV3-1/TRBV3-2 | ASSQDQASND